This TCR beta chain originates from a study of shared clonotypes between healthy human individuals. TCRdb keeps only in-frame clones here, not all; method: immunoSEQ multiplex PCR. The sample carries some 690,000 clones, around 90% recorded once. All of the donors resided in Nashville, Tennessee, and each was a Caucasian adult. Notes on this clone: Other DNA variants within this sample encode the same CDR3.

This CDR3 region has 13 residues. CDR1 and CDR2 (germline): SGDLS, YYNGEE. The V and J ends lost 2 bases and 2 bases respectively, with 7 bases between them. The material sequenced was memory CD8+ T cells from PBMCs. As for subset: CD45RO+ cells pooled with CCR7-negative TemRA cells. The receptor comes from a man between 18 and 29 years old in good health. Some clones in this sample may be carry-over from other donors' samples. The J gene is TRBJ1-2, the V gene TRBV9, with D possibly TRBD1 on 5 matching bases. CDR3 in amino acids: CASSVTENYGYTF. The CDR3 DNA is TGTGCCAGCAGCGTGACAGAGAACTATGGCTACACCTTC. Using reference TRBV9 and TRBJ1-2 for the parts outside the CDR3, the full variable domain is DSGVTQTPKHLITATGQRVTLRCSPRSGDLSVYWYQQSLDQGLQFLIQYYNGEERAKGNILERFSAQQFPDLHSELNLSSLELGDSALYFCASSVTENYGYTFGSGTRLTVV.